The 14 T cell receptor beta chains reported below all come from one sample, sequenced in a study of response to subunit inactivated influenza vaccine. MiXCR, applied by TCRdb to the RT-PCR reads, yields one record per CDR3 protein. The sample holds about 520,000 distinct CDR3 sequences, around 7.7% seen once. The input for sequencing was PBMCs from blood, taken 23 months after vaccination. The origin of the receptors is a man between 50 and 69 years old who received an inactivated influenza vaccine.

This clonotype was observed many times. This chain connects TRBV4-3 to TRBJ1-2; D might be TRBD1 (6 bases). The CDR3 runs 14 residues. The ends were cut back, 1 base at V and 0 bases at J, with 6 bases in the middle. Germline V gives CDR1 LGHNA, CDR2 YSLEER. CDR3 sequence reads: CASSQGTANYGYTF. In nucleotides, the CDR3 is TGCGCCAGCAGCCAAGGGACAGCTAACTATGGCTACACCTTC.

This clonotype appeared many times. The CDR3 sequence is CASSQASSGRNHYNEQFF. Here the CDR3 DNA reads TGTGCCAGCAGCCAAGCTTCTAGCGGTCGAAACCATTACAATGAGCAGTTCTTC. The J gene is TRBJ2-1, the V gene TRBV3-2; the table's D call, TRBD2, has no DNA check behind it. TRBV3-2 is deemed a pseudogene. The CDR3 runs to 18 residues.

The rearrangement links TRBV29-1 to TRBJ2-2, with 8 nucleotides matching TRBD2. The CDR3 runs 13 residues. V gave up 7 bases and J gave up 3 bases; unmatched junction bases: 4. From germline, CDR1 is SQVTM and CDR2 ANQGSEA. CDR3 protein: CSGRGAYTGELFF. CDR3 nucleotide sequence: TGCAGCGGGCGGGGGGCGTACACCGGGGAGCTGTTTTTT.

This clonotype was observed many times. The genes are TRBV29-1 and TRBJ1-2; tentative D call: TRBD1 (5 bases). CDR1 is SQVTM, CDR2 ANQGSEA, per germline. The CDR3 is 15 amino acids. The V gene lost 0 bases and the J gene lost 8 bases, with 19 bases spanning the gap. The CDR3 bases are TGCAGCGTTGAAGAACAGGCCCTTATAGTCTACGGCTACACCTTC. Protein sequence: CSVEEQALIVYGYTF.

This clonotype turned up a few times. This rearrangement joins TRBV3-1 to TRBJ2-1, with 9 nucleotides matching TRBD2. The length of the CDR3 is 17 residues. Germline CDR1 is LGHDT and CDR2 is YNNKEL (reference sequence). V was pared by 0 bases and J by 2 bases, with 5 bases of the junction left unmatched. The chain's CDR3 is CASSQDSSGVTYNEQFF. The CDR3 nucleotides read TGTGCCAGCAGCCAAGATTCTAGCGGGGTCACCTACAATGAGCAGTTCTTC.

This clonotype occurred many times. The CDR3 DNA reads as TGTGCCAGCAGTTACTCCCCTGAGGAAAAACTGTTTTTT. Residues: CASSYSPEEKLFF. The V and J genes are TRBV6-6 and TRBJ1-4; no reliable D call. V lost 0 bases, J lost 8 bases, and 7 bases lay in between. The CDR3 totals 13 residues. Per germline, CDR1 MNHNY and CDR2 SVGAGI (reference sequence).

The chain carries TRBV20-1 and TRBJ1-2; 7 positions match TRBD1. Germline-derived CDR1 and CDR2 are DFQATT and SNEGSKA (reference sequence). This CDR3 is 15 amino acids long. The V segment lost 0 bases and the J segment 4 bases; nucleotides outside the gene matches: 8. The CDR3 protein is CSARDQGQPFYGYTF. CDR3 sequence (DNA): TGCAGTGCTAGAGATCAGGGACAGCCGTTCTATGGCTACACCTTC.

By its share, this clonotype is medium-sized. The chain has TRBV29-1 and TRBJ2-7; perhaps TRBD1 as D (5 bases). CDR1 and CDR2 (germline): SQVTM, ANQGSEA. This CDR3 is 15 amino acids long. V dropped 2 bases and J dropped 6 bases, with 20 bases sitting between them. CDR3 protein: CSVEHPGAGQSEQYF. The DNA for the CDR3 is TGCAGCGTTGAACACCCTGGGGCAGGGCAATCCGAGCAGTACTTC.

Many counts were recorded for this clonotype. The chain joins TRBV29-1 to TRBJ2-1, with D perhaps assigned TRBD1 or TRBD2 (7 bases each). With 7 bases removed from V and 9 bases from J, the gap between germline ends came to 16 bases. In germline, CDR1 is SQVTM, CDR2 ANQGSEA. The CDR3 totals 12 residues. CDR3 region: CSAGPGGGEQFF. CDR3 nucleotide sequence: TGCAGCGCTGGACCAGGGGGGGGTGAGCAGTTCTTC.

This clonotype was observed a few times. The genes are TRBV29-1 and TRBJ2-7; D unresolved. Per the germline V gene, CDR1 is SQVTM and CDR2 is ANQGSEA. V lost 1 base and J lost 2, with 9 bases in between. This CDR3 is built from 13 residues. This chain's CDR3 is CSVEVAAPYEQYF. The CDR3, as DNA: TGCAGCGTTGAAGTCGCAGCACCCTACGAGCAGTACTTC.

This clonotype has ten or more counts. The chain couples TRBV4-2 to TRBJ2-1, with TRBD1 matching 7 bases. Trimming at V came to 5 bases and at J to 5 bases, leaving 12 bases not matched to a gene. The germline V gene has CDR1 LGHNA and CDR2 YNFKEQ. The CDR3 length is 16 residues. CDR3 bases: TGTGCCAGCAGCTCGTCCAGGACAGGAGTAAACAATGAGCAGTTCTTC. As protein: CASSSSRTGVNNEQFF.

The CDR3: CASSSTGGFAYEQYF. CDR3 DNA sequence: TGTGCCAGCAGCTCGACAGGGGGTTTTGCCTACGAGCAGTACTTC. This chain joins TRBV6-2 or TRBV6-3 and TRBJ2-7; 9 nucleotides agree with TRBD1. With V trimmed by 6 bases and J by 2 bases, 8 bases remained unmatched. The CDR3 totals 15 residues. Looked up from germline, CDR1 is MNHEY and CDR2 is SVGEGT.

The chain combines TRBV10-3 with TRBJ1-5, with a possible D match to TRBD1 (5 bases). V lost 0 bases and J 2 bases, leaving 5 bases between the germline ends. The CDR3 has 14 residues. CDR1 and CDR2 from the germline V gene are ENHRY and SYGVKD. The CDR3 here is CAISESQGNQPQHF. The CDR3 DNA follows: TGTGCCATCAGTGAGTCACAGGGCAATCAGCCCCAGCATTTT.

This clonotype was recorded at least ten times. Here the CDR3 reads CACRGPYRNTGELFF. CDR3 nucleotide sequence: TGTGCCTGCCGCGGACCCTATCGGAACACCGGGGAGCTGTTTTTT. The chain combines TRBV7-2 with TRBJ2-2; D is undetermined. Per the germline V gene, CDR1 is SGHTA and CDR2 is FQGNSA. The V end lost 11 bases, the J end lost 1 base, and 17 bases lay between the germline ends. The CDR3 totals 15 residues.